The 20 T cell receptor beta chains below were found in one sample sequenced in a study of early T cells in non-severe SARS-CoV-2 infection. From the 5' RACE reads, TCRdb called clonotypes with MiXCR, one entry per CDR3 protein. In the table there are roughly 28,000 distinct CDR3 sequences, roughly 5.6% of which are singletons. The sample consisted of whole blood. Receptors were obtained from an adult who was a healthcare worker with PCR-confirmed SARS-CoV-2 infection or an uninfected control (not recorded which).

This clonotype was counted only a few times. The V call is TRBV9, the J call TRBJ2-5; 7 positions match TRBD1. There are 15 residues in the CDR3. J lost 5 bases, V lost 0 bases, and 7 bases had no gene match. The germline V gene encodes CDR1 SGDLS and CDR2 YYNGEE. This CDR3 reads CASSVVRGGRETQYF. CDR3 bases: TGTGCCAGCAGCGTAGTGAGAGGGGGCAGGGAGACCCAGTACTTC.

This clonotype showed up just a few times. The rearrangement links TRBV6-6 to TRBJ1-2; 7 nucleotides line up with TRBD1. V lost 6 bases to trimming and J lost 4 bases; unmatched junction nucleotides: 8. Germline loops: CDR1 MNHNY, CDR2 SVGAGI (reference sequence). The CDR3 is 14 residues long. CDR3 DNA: TGTGCCAGCAGACCCCGGACAGGAGGCTATGGCTACACCTTC. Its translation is CASRPRTGGYGYTF.

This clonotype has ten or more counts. CDR3 residues: CASQFLGGASTDTQYF. As DNA, the CDR3 is TGTGCCTCCCAGTTCCTGGGGGGAGCGAGCACAGATACGCAGTATTTT. The chain employs TRBV27 and TRBJ2-3; possibly TRBD2 for D (6 bases). The CDR3 is made up of 16 amino acids. CDR1 and CDR2 from the germline V gene are MNHEY and SMNVEV (reference sequence). The V end was cut by 11 bases, the J end by 0 bases, with 21 bases between.

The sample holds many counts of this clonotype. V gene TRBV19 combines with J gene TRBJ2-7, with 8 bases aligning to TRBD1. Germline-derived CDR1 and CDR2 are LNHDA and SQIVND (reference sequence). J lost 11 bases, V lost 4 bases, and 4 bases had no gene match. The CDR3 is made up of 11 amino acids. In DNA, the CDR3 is TGTGCCAGTAGTAGGGGACAGGATGAGTACTTC. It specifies CASSRGQDEYF.

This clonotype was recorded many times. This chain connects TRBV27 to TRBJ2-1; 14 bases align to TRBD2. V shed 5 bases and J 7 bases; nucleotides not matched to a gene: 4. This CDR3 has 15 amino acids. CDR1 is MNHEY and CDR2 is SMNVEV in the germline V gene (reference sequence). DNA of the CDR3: TGTGCCAGCAGTGCAGGGACTAGCGGGAGTAATGAGCAGTTCTTC. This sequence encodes CASSAGTSGSNEQFF.

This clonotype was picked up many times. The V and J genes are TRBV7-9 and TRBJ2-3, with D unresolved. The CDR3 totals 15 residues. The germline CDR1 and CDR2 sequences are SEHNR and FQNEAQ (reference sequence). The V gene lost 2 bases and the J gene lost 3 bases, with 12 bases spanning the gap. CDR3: CASSLKTGQTDTQYF. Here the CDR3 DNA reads TGTGCCAGCAGCTTAAAGACGGGCCAAACAGATACGCAGTATTTT.

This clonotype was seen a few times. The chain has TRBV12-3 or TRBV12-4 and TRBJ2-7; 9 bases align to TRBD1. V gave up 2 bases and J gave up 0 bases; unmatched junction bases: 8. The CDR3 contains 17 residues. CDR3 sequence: CASSLNVWDRDSYEQYF. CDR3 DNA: TGTGCCAGCAGTTTAAATGTATGGGACAGGGACTCCTACGAGCAGTACTTC.

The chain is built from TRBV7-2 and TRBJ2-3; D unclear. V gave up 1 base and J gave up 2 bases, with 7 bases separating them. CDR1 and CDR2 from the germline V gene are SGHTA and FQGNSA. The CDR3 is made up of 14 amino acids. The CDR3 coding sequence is TGTGCCAGCAGCTTAGTACCGAACACAGATACGCAGTATTTT. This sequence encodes CASSLVPNTDTQYF.

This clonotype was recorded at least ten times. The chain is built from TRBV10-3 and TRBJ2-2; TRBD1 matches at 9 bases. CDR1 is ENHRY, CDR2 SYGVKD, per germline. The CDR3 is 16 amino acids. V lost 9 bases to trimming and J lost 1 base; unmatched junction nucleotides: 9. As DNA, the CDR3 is TGTGCCATTCTTTCCAGGACAGGGGAGAACACCGGGGAGCTGTTTTTT. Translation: CAILSRTGENTGELFF.

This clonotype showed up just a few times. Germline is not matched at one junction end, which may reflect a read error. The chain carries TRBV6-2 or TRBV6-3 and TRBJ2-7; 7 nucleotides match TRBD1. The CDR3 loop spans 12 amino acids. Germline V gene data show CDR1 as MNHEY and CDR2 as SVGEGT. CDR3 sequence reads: CASRGPGQRLHF. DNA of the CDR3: TGTGCCAGCAGGGGACCGGGACAGCGTCTGCACTTC.

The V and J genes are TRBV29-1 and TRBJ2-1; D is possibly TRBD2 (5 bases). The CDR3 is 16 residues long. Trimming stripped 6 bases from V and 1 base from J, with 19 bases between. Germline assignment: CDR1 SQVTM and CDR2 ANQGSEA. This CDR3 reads CSVKGSTTSSYNEQFF. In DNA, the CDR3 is TGCAGCGTCAAGGGCTCGACTACTTCTTCCTACAATGAGCAGTTCTTC.

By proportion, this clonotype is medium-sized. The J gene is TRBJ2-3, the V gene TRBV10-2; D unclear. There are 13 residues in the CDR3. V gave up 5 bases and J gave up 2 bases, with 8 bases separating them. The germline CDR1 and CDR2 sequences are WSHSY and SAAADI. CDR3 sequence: CASSTPATDTQYF. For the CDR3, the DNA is TGCGCCAGCAGTACCCCAGCCACAGATACGCAGTATTTT.

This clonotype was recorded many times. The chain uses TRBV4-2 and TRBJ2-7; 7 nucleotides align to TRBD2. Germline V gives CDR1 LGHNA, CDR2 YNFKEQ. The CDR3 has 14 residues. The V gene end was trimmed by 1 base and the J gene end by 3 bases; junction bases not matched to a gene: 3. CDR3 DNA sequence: TGTGCCAGCAGCCAAGCGGGGGGAGACTACGAGCAGTACTTC. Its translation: CASSQAGGDYEQYF.

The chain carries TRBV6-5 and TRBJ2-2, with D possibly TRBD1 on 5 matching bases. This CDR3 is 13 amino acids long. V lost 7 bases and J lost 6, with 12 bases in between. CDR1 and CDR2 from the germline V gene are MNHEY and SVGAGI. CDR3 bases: TGTGCCAGCACCGTAAGCAGGGCCGGGGAGCTGTTTTTT. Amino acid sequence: CASTVSRAGELFF.

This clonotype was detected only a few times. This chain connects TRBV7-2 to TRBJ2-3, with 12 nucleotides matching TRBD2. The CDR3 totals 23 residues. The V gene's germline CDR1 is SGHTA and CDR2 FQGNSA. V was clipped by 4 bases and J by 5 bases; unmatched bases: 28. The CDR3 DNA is TGTGCCAGCAGCTACGGACTAGCGGGGTCCCCCAGGAATGGCTTCTCCCGCAGAGATACGCAGTATTTT. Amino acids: CASSYGLAGSPRNGFSRRDTQYF.

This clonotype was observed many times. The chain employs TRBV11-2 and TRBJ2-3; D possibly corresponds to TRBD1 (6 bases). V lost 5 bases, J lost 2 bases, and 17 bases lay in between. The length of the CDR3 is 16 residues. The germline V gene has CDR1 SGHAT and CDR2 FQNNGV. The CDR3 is CASSDYRAPYTDTQYF. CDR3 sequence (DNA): TGTGCCAGCAGCGACTACAGGGCCCCCTACACAGATACGCAGTATTTT.

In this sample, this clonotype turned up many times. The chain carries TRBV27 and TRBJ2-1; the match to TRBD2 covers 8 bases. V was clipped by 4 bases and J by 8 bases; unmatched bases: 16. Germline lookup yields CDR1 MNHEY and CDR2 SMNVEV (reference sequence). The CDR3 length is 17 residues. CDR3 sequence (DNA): TGTGCCAGCAGTTCTTTTATCCGGGGGGGCGAAAGACATGAGCAGTTCTTC. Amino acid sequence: CASSSFIRGGERHEQFF.

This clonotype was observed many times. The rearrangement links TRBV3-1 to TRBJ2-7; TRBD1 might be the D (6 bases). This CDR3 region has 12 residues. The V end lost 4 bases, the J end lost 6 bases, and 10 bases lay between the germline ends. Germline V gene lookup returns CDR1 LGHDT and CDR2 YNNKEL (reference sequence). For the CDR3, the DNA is TGTGCCAGCAGCCGCACAGGGTCCGAGCAGTACTTC. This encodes CASSRTGSEQYF.

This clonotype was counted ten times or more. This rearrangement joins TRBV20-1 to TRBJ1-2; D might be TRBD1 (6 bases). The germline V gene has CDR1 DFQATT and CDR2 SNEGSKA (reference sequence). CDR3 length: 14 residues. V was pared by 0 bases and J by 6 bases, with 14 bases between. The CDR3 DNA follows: TGCAGTGCTAGAGAAGGACTAACAGGGAATGGCTACACCTTC. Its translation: CSAREGLTGNGYTF.

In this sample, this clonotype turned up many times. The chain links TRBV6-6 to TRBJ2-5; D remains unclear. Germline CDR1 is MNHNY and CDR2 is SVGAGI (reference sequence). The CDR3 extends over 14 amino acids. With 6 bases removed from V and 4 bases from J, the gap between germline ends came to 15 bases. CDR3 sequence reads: CASSRTLGPETQYF. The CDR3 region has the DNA TGTGCCAGCAGCCGGACCTTGGGCCCAGAGACCCAGTACTTC.